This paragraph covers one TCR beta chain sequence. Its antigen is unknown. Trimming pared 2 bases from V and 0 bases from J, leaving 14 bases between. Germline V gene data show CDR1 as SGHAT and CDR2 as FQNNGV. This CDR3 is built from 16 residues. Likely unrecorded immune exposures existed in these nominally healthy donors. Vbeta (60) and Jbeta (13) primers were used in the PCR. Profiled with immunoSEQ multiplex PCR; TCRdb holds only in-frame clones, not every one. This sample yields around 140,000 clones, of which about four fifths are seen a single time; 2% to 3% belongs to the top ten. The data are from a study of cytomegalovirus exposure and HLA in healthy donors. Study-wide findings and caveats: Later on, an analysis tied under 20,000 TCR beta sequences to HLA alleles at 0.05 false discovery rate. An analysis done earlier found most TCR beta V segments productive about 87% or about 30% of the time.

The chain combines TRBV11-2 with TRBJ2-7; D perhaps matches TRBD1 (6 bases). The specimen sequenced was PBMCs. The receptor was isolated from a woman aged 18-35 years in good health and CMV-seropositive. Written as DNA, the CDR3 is TGTGCCAGCAGCTTATTCCCCGACAGGAGCTCCTACGAGCAGTACTTC. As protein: CASSLFPDRSSYEQYF.